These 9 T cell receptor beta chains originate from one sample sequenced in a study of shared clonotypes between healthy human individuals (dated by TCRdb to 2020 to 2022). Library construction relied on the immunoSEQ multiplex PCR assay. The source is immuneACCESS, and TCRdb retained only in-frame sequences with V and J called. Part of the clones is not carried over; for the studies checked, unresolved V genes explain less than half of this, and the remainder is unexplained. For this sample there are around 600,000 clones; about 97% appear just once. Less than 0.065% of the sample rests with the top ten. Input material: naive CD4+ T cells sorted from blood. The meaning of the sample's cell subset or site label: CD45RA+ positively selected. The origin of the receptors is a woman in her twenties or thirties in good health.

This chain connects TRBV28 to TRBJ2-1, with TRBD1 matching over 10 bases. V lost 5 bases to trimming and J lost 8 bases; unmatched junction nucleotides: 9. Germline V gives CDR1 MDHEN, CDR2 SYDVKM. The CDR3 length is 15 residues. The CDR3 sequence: CASSLASTGGDEQFF. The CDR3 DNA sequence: TGTGCCAGCAGTCTCGCATCGACAGGGGGCGATGAGCAGTTCTTC.

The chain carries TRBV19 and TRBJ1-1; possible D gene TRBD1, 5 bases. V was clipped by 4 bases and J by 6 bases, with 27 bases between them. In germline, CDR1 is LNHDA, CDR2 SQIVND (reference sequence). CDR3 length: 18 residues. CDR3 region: CASSTNVGRGPKVAEAFF. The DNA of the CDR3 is TGTGCCAGTAGTACAAATGTGGGGCGAGGCCCAAAGGTGGCTGAAGCTTTCTTT.

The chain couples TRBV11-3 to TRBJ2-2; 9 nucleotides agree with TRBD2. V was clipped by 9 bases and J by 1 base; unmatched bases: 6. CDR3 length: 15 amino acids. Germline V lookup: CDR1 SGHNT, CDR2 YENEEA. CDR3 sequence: CASQAGGGNTGELFF. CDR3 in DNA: TGTGCCAGTCAAGCGGGAGGTGGGAACACCGGGGAGCTGTTTTTT.

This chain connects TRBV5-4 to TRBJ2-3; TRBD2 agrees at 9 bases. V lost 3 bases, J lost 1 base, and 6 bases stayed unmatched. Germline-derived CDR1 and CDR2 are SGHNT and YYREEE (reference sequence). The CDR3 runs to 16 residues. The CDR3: CASSSLAGAGTDTQYF. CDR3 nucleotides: TGTGCCAGCAGCTCCTTAGCGGGAGCAGGCACAGATACGCAGTATTTT.

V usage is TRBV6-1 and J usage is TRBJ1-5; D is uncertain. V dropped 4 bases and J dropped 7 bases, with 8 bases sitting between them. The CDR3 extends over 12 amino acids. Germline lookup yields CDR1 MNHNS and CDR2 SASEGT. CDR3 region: CASSATGQPQHF. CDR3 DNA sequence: TGTGCCAGCAGTGCCACCGGCCAGCCCCAGCATTTT.

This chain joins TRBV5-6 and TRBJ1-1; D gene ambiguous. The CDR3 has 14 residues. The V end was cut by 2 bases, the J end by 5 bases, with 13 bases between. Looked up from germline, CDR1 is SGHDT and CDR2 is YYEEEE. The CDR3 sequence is CASSFWGIRTEAFF. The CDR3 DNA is TGTGCCAGCAGCTTTTGGGGTATTAGGACTGAAGCTTTCTTT.

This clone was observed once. The CDR3 region has the DNA TGTGCCAGCACCCAGGGGACCTCCTACGAGCAGTACTTC. It yields the protein CASTQGTSYEQYF. This sequence joins TRBV7-9 and TRBJ2-7; maybe TRBD1 (6 bases). Trimming took 7 bases from V and 0 from J, leaving 10 bases between them. Germline V gene sequence: CDR1 SEHNR, CDR2 FQNEAQ (reference sequence). The CDR3 is made up of 13 amino acids.

CDR3 in DNA: TGCAGCGTCGCTAATGAAAAACTGTTTTTT. It specifies CSVANEKLFF. The gene calls are TRBV29-1 and TRBJ1-4, with D unclear. V was cut by 6 bases and J by 3 bases, with 2 bases left in between. Germline CDR1 SQVTM, CDR2 ANQGSEA. The CDR3 extends over 10 amino acids.

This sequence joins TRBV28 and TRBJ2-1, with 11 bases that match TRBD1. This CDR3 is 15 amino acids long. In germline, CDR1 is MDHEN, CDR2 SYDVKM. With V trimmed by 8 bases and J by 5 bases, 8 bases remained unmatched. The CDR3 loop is CASPPRTGGHNEQFF. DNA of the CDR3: TGTGCCAGCCCCCCCCGGACAGGGGGCCACAATGAGCAGTTCTTC.